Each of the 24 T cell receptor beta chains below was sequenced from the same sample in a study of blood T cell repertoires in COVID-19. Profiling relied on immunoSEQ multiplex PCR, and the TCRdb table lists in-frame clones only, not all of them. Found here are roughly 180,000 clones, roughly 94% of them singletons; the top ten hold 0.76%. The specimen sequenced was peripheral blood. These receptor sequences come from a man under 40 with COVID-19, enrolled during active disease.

The CDR3 sequence is CASSQADTGEQYF. In DNA, the CDR3 is TGCGCCAGCAGCCAAGCAGACACAGGGGAGCAGTACTTC. The chain uses TRBV4-1 and TRBJ2-7; TRBD1 might be the D (6 bases). The CDR3 length is 13 residues. The germline CDR1 and CDR2 sequences are MGHRA and YSYEKL. Trimming left V 1 base short and J 7 bases short, with 11 bases between.

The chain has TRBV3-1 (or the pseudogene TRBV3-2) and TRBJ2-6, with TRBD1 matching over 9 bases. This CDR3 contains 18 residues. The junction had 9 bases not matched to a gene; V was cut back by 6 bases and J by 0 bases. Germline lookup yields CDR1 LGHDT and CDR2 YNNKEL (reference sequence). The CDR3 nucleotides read TGTGCCAGCAGTCGCGGACAGGGGCTAATCTCTGGGGCCAACGTCCTGACTTTC. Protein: CASSRGQGLISGANVLTF.

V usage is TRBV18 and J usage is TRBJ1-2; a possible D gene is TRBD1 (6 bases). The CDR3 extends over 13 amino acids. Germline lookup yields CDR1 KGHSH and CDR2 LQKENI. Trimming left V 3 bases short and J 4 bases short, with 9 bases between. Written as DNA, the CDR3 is TGTGCCAGCTCACCCCCAGGGGTCTATGGCTACACCTTC. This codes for CASSPPGVYGYTF.

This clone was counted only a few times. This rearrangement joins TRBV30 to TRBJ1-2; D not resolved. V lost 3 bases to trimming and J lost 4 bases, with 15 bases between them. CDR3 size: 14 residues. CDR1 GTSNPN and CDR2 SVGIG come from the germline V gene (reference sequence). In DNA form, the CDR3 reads TGTGCCTGGAGCTTGGGAGGACTAAGCTATGGCTACACCTTC. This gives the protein CAWSLGGLSYGYTF.

The CDR3 DNA follows: TGTGCCTGGAGGTGGGGGGTACGAGGCTACACCTTC. It is translated as CAWRWGVRGYTF. This chain joins TRBV30 and TRBJ1-2; D perhaps matches TRBD1 (5 bases). CDR3 length: 12 amino acids. Germline-derived CDR1 and CDR2 are GTSNPN and SVGIG (reference sequence). V lost 3 bases to trimming and J lost 8 bases, with 13 bases between them.

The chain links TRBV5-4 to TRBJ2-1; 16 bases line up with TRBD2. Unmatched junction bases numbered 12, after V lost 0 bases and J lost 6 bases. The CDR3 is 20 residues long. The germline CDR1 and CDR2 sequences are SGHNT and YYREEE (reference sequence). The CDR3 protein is CASSLGPSGTSGGAGNEQFF. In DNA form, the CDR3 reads TGTGCCAGCAGCTTGGGCCCGTCGGGGACTAGCGGGGGGGCCGGCAATGAGCAGTTCTTC.

The CDR3 nucleotides are TGTGCCAGCAGCTTTGTGGGGCGCGAGCAGTACTTC. This sequence encodes CASSFVGREQYF. V gene TRBV7-6 combines with J gene TRBJ2-7, with a weak D call TRBD1 (5 bases). The germline V gene encodes CDR1 SGHVS and CDR2 FNYEAQ. The CDR3 sequence is 12 residues long. Between the trimmed V and J ends, which lost 3 bases and 6 bases, there was a span of 9 bases.

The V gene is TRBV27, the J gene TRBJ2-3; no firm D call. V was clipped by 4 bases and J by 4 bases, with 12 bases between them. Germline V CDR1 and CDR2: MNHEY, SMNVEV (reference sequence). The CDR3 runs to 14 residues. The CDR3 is CASSSLHSSDTQYF. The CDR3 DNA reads TGTGCCAGCAGTTCCCTACACAGTTCAGATACGCAGTATTTT.

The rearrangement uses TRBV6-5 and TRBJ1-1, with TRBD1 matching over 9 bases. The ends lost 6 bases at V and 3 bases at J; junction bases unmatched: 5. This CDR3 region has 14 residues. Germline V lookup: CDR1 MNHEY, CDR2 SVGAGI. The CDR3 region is CASSLRTGDTEAFF. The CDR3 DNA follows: TGTGCCAGCAGCTTGCGGACAGGGGACACTGAAGCTTTCTTT.

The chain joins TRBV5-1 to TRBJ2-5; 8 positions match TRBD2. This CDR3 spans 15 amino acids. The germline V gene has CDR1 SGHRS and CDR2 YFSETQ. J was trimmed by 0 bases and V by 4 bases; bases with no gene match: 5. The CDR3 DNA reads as TGCGCCAGCAGCCCGGGAGGGTCGTACCAAGAGACCCAGTACTTC. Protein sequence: CASSPGGSYQETQYF.

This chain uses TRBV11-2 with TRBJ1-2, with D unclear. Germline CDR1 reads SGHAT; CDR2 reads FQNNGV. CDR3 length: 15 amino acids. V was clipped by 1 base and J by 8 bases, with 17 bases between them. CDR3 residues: CASSLVDMSSSGYTF. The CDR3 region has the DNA TGTGCCAGCAGCTTAGTTGACATGTCTTCTTCGGGCTACACCTTC.

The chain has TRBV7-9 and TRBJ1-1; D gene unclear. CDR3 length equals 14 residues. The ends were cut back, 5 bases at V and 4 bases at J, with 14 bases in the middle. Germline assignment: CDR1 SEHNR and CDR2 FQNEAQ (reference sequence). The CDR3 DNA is TGTGCCAGCAGCCCCCGGGTAGCTAGCACTGAAGCTTTCTTT. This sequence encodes CASSPRVASTEAFF.

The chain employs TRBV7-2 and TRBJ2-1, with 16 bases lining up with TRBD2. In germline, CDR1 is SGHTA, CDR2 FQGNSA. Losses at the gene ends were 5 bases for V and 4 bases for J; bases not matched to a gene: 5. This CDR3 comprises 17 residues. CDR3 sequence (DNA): TGTGCCAGCAGCCCAGGGACTAGCGGGGGGGGATACAATGAGCAGTTCTTC. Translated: CASSPGTSGGGYNEQFF.

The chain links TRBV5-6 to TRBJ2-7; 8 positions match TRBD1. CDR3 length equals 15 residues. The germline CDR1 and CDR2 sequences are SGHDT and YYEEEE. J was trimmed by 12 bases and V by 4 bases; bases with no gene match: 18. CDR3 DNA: TGTGCCAGCAGCCTTCAGGACAGGGCTAGTTTTGTTGGGTACTTC. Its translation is CASSLQDRASFVGYF.

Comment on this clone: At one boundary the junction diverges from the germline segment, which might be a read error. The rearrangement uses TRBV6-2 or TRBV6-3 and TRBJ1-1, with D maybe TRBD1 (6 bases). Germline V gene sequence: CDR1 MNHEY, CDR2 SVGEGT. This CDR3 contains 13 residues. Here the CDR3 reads CASIYRDTLEAFF. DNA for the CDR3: TGTGCCAGCATTTACCGGGACACCCTAGAAGCTTTCTTT.

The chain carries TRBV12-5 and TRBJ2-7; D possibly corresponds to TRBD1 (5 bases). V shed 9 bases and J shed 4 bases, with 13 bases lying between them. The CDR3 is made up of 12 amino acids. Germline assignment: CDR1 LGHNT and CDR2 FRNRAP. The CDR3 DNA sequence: TGTGCTAGAAAACAGGAATGGTACGAGCAGTACTTC. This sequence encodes CARKQEWYEQYF. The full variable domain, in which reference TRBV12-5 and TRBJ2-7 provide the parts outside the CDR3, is DARVTQTPRHKVTEMGQEVTMRCQPILGHNTVFWYRQTMMQGLELLAYFRNRAPLDDSGMPKDRFSAEMPDATLATLKIQPSEPRDSAVYFCARKQEWYEQYFGPGTRLTVT.

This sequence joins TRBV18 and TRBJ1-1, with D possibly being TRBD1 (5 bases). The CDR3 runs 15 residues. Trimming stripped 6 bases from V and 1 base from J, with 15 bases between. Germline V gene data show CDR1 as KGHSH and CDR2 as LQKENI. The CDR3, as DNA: TGTGCCAGCTCGCACAACCAGGGTGGGAACACTGAAGCTTTCTTT. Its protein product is CASSHNQGGNTEAFF.

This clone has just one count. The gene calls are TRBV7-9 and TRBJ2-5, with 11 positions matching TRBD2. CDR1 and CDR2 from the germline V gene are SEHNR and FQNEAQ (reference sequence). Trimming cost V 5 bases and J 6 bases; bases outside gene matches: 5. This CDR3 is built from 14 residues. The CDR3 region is CASSGSGGAKTQYF. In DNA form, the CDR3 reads TGTGCCAGCAGCGGTAGCGGGGGGGCGAAGACCCAGTACTTC.

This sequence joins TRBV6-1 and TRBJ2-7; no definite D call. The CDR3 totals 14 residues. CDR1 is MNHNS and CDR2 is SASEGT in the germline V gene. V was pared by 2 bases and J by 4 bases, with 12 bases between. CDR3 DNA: TGTGCCAGCAGTGAACCCGGGTATGGATACGAGCAGTACTTC. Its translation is CASSEPGYGYEQYF.

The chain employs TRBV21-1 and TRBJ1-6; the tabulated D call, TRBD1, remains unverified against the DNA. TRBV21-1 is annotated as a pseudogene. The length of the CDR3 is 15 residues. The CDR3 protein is CASSQTDREYSPLHF. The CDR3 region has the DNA TGTGCCAGCAGTCAAACAGACAGGGAGTATTCACCCCTCCACTTT.

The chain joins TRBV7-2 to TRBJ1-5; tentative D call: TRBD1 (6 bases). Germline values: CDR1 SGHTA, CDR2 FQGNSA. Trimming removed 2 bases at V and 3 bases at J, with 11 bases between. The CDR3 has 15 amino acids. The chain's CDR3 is CASSLFRGINQPQHF. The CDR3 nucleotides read TGTGCCAGCAGCTTATTCAGGGGAATCAATCAGCCCCAGCATTTT.

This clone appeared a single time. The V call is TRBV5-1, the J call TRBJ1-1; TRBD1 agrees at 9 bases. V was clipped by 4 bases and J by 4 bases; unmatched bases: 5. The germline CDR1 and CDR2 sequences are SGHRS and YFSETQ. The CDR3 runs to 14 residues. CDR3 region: CASSPSTGGTEAFF. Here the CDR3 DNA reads TGCGCCAGCAGCCCATCGACAGGGGGCACTGAAGCTTTCTTT. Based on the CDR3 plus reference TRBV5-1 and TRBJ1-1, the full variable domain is KAGVTQTPRYLIKTRGQQVTLSCSPISGHRSVSWYQQTPGQGLQFLFEYFSETQRNKGNFPGRFSGRQFSNSRSEMNVSTLELGDSALYLCASSPSTGGTEAFFGQGTRLTVV.

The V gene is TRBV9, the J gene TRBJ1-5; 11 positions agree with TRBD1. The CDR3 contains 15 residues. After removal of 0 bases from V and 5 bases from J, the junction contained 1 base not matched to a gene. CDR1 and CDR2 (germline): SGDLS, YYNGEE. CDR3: CASSVGTGGYQPQHF. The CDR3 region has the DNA TGTGCCAGCAGCGTAGGGACAGGGGGCTATCAGCCCCAGCATTTT.

In DNA, the CDR3 is TGTGCCAGCAGTCCTGGCCAGTCCTACGAGCAGTACTTC. This codes for CASSPGQSYEQYF. J is TRBJ2-7 and V is TRBV28; D gene unclear. The V gene's germline CDR1 is MDHEN and CDR2 SYDVKM. Trimming stripped 5 bases from V and 1 base from J, with 9 bases between. The CDR3 extends over 13 amino acids. Supplemented by reference TRBV28 and TRBJ2-7, the full variable domain reads DVKVTQSSRYLVKRTGEKVFLECVQDMDHENMFWYRQDPGLGLRLIYFSYDVKMKEKGDIPEGYSVSREKKERFSLILESASTNQTSMYLCASSPGQSYEQYFGPGTRLTVT.